This TCR beta chain derives from a study of T cells in Graves' hyperthyroidism and ophthalmopathy. Study-wide findings and caveats: For ophthalmopathy, model prediction preceded onset by a median 6.5 months.

In regard to this clonotype: Its target is not known.

Regions amplified from RNA transcripts were the TCR beta CDR3 regions. The HTBI set primed first-round TCR CDR3 RT-PCR. MiXCR was run by TCRdb on the multiplex PCR reads, yielding one entry per CDR3 protein. The sample lists about 720,000 distinct CDR3 sequences; around 17% were seen once. The sample consisted of blood. The clonotype was recovered from a man younger than 35 with Graves' hyperthyroidism.

Here the CDR3 reads CASRYLQGRTEAFF. DNA of the CDR3: TGTGCCAGCAGGTATTTACAGGGTCGCACTGAAGCTTTCTTT. This chain links TRBV27 with TRBJ1-1; weak D call: TRBD1 (6 bases). Looked up from germline, CDR1 is MNHEY and CDR2 is SMNVEV (reference sequence). V was pared by 6 bases and J by 4 bases, with 15 bases between. This CDR3 is 14 amino acids long.